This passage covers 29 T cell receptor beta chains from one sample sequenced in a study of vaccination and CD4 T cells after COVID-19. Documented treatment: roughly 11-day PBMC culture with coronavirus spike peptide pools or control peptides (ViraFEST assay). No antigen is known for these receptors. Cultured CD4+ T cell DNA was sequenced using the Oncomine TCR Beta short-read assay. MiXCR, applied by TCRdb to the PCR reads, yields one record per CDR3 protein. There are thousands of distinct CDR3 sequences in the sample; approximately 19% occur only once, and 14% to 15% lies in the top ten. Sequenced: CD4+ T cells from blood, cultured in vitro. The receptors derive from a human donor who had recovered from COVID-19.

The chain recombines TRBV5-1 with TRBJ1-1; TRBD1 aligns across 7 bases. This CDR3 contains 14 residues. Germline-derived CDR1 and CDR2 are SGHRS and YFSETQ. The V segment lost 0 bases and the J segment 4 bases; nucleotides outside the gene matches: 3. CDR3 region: CASSLASGGTEAFF. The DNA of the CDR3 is TGCGCCAGCAGCTTGGCCTCAGGGGGCACTGAAGCTTTCTTT.

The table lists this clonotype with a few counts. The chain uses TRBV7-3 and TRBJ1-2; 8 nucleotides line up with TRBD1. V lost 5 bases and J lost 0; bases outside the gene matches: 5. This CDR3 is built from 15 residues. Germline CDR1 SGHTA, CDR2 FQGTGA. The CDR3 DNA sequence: TGTGCCAGCAGCCGGACAGGGAATTCTAACTATGGCTACACCTTC. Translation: CASSRTGNSNYGYTF.

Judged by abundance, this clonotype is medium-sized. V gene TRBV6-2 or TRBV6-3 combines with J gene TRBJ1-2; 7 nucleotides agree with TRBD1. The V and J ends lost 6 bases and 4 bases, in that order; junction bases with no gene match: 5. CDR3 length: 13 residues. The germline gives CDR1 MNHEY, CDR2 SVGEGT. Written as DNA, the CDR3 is TGTGCCAGCAGACCGACAGGGCCCTATGGCTACACCTTC. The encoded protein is CASRPTGPYGYTF.

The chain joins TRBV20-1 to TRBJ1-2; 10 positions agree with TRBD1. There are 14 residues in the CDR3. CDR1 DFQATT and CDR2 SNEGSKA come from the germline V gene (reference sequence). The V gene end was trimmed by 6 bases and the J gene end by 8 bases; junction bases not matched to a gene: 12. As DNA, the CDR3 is TGCAGTGCCCCCCGGGGGACAGGGGCCCCCGGCTACACCTTC. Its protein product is CSAPRGTGAPGYTF.

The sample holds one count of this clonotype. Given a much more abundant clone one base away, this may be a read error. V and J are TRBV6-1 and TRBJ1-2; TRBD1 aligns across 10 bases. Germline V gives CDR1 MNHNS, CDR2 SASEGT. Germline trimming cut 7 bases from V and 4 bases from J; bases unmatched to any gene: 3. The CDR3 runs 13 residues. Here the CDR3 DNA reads TGTGCCAGCAAGGACAGGGGGGGCTATGGCTACACCTTC. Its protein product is CASKDRGGYGYTF.

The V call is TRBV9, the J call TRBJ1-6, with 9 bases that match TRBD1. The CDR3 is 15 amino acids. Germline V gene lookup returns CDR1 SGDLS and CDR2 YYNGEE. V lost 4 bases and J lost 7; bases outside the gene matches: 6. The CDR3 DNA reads TGTGCCAGCAGCCCCCGGACAGGGGCCAATTCACCCCTCCACTTT. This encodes CASSPRTGANSPLHF.

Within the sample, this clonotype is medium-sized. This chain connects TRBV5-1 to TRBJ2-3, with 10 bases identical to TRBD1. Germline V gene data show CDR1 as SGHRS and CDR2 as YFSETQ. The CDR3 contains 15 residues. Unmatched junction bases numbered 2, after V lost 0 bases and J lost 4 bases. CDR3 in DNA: TGCGCCAGCAGCTTGGGGGACAGGGGATCAGATACGCAGTATTTT. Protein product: CASSLGDRGSDTQYF. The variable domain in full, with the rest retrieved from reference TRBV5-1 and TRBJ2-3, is KAGVTQTPRYLIKTRGQQVTLSCSPISGHRSVSWYQQTPGQGLQFLFEYFSETQRNKGNFPGRFSGRQFSNSRSEMNVSTLELGDSALYLCASSLGDRGSDTQYFGPGTRLTVL.

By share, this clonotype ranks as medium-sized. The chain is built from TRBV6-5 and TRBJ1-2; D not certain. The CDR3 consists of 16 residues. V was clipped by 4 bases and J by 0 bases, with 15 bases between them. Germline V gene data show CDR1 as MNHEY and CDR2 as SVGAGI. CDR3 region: CASSSTGGPSNYGYTF. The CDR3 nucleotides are TGTGCCAGCAGTTCCACCGGAGGACCTTCTAACTATGGCTACACCTTC.

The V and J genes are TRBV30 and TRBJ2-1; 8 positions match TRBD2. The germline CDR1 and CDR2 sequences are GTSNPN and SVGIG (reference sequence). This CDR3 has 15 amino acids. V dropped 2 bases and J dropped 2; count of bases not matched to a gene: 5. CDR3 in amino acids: CAWSKGRGAYNEQFF. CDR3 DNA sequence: TGTGCCTGGAGTAAAGGGCGGGGGGCCTACAATGAGCAGTTCTTC.

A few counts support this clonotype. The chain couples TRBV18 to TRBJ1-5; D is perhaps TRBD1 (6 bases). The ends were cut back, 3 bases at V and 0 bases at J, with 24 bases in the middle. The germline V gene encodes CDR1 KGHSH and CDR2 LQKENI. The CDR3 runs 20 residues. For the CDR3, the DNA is TGTGCCAGCTCACCGGGGGCAAGCCGTCCACAAACGTATAGCAATCAGCCCCAGCATTTT. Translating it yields CASSPGASRPQTYSNQPQHF.

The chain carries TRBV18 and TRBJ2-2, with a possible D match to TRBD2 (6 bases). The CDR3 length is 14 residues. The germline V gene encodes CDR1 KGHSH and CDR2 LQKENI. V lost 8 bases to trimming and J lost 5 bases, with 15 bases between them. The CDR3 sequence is CASTPGTGTGELFF. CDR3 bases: TGTGCCAGCACCCCTGGGACTGGAACCGGGGAGCTGTTTTTT.

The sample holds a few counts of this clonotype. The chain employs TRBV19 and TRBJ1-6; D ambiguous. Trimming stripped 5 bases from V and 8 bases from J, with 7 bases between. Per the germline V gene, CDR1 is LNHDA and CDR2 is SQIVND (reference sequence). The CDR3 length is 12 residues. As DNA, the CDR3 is TGTGCCAGTAGTTACCGCGATTCACCCCTCCACTTT. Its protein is CASSYRDSPLHF.

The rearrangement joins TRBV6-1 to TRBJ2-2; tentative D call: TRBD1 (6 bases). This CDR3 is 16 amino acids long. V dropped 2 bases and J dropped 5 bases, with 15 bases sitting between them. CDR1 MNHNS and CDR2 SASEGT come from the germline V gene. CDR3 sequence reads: CASSEQGQVGTGELFF. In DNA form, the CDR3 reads TGTGCCAGCAGTGAACAGGGGCAGGTTGGGACCGGGGAGCTGTTTTTT.

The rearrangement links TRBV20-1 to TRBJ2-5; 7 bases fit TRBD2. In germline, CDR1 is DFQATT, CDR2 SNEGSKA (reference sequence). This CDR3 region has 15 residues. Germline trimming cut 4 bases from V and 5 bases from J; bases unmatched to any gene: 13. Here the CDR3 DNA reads TGCAGTGCTATCCGAGGAGGCGGGGGTAGGGAGACCCAGTACTTC. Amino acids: CSAIRGGGGRETQYF.

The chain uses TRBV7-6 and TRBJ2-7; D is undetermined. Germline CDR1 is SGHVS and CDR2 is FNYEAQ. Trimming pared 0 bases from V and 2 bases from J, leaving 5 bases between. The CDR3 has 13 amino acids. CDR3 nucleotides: TGTGCCAGCAGCTTAGCTTTAGCCTACGAGCAGTACTTC. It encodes CASSLALAYEQYF.

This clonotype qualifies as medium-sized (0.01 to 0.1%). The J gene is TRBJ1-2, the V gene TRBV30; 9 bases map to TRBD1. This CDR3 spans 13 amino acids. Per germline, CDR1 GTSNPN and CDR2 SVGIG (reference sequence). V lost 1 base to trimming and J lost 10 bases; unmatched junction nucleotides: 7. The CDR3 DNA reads TGTGCCTGGAGTGGAGGGACAGGGCGGCTCTACACCTTC. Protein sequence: CAWSGGTGRLYTF.

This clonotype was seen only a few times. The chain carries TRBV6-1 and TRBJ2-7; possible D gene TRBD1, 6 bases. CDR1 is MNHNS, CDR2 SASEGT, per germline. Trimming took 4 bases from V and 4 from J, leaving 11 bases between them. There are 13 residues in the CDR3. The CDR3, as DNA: TGTGCCAGCAGTGGACGGCAGGGGTACGAGCAGTACTTC. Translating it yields CASSGRQGYEQYF.

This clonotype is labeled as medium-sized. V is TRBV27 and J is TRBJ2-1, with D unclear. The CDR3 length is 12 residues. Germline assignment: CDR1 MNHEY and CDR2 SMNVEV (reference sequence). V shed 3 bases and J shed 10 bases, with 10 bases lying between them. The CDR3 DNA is TGTGCCAGCAGTTTTCCGGCAGCCGAGCAGTTCTTC. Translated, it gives CASSFPAAEQFF.

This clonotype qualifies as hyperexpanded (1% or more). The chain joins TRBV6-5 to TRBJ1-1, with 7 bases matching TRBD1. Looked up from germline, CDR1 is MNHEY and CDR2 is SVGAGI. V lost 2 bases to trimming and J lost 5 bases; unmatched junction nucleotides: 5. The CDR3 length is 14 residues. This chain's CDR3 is CASSYNRGLTEAFF. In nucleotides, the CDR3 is TGTGCCAGCAGTTACAACAGGGGATTGACTGAAGCTTTCTTT.

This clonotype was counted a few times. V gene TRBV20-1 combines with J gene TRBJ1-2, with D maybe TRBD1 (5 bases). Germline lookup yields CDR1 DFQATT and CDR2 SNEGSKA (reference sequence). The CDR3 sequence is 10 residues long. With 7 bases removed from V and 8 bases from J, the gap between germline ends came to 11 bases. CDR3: CSVKEGGYTF. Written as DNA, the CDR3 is TGCAGTGTCAAGGAGGGGGGCTACACCTTC.

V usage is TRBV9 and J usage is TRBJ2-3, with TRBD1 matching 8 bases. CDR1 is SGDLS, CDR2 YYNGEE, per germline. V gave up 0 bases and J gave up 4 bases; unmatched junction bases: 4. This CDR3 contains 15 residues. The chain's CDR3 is CASSVEAGGPDTQYF. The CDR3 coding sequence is TGTGCCAGCAGCGTAGAGGCAGGGGGCCCAGATACGCAGTATTTT.

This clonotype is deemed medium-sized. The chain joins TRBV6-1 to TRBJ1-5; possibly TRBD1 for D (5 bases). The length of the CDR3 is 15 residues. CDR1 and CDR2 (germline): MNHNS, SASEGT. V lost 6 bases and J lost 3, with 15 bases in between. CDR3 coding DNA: TGTGCCAGCAGCGGTGGGCAGGGTTACAATCAGCCCCAGCATTTT. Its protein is CASSGGQGYNQPQHF.

CDR3 protein: CASSSRVRRNYGYTF. The DNA of the CDR3 is TGTGCCAGTAGTTCAAGGGTCAGGAGGAACTATGGCTACACCTTC. The chain recombines TRBV19 with TRBJ1-2; D is undetermined. The CDR3 runs to 15 residues. V lost 5 bases and J lost 2, with 15 bases in between. Germline CDR1 is LNHDA and CDR2 is SQIVND (reference sequence).

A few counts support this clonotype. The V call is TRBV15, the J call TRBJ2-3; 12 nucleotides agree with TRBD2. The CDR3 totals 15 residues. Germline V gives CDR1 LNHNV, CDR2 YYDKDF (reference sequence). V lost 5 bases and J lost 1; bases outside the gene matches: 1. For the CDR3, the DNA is TGTGCCACCAGCCGGACTAGCGGGGGCACAGATACGCAGTATTTT. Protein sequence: CATSRTSGGTDTQYF.

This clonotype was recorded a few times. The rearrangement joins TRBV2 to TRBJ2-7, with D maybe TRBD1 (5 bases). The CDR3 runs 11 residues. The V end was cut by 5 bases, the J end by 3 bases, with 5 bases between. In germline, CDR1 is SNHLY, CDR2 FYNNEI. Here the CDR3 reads CASSQGYEQYF. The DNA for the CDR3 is TGTGCCAGCAGTCAGGGCTACGAGCAGTACTTC.

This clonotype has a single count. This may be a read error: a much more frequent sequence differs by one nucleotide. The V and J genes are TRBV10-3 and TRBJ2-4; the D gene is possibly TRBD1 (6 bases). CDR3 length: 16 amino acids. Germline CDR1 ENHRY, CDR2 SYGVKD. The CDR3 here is CAISESSRTVKNTQYF. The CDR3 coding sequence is TGTGCCATCAGTGAGTCCTCTCGGACAGTAAAAAACACTCAGTACTTC.

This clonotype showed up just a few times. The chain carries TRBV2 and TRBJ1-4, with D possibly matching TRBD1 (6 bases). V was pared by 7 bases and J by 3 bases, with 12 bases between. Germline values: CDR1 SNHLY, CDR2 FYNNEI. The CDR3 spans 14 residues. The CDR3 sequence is CASKGVVANEKLFF. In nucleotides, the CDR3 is TGTGCCAGCAAGGGGGTTGTAGCTAATGAAAAACTGTTTTTT. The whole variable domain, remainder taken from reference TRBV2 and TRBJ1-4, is EPEVTQTPSHQVTQMGQEVILRCVPISNHLYFYWYRQILGQKVEFLVSFYNNEISEKSEIFDDQFSVERPDGSNFTLKIRSTKLEDSAMYFCASKGVVANEKLFFGSGTQLSVL.

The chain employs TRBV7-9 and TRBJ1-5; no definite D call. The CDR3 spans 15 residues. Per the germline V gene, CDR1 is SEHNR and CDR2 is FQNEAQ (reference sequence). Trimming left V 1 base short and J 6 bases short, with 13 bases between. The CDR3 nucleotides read TGTGCCAGCAGCTTAGTAGATTCCCACCCTCAGCCCCAGCATTTT. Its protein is CASSLVDSHPQPQHF. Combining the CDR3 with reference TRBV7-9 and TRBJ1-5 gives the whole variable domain DTGVSQNPRHKITKRGQNVTFRCDPISEHNRLYWYRQTLGQGPEFLTYFQNEAQLEKSRLLSDRFSAERPKGSFSTLEIQRTEQGDSAMYLCASSLVDSHPQPQHFGDGTRLSIL.

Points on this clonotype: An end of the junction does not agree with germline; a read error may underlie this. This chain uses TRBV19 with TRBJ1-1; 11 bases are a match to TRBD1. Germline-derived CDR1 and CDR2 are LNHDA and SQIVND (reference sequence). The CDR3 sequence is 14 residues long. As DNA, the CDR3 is TGTGCCACGGACAGGGGGCGCAGGAACATTGAAGCTTTCTTT. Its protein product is CATDRGRRNIEAFF.